One and the same sample provided the 19 T cell receptor beta chains below, sequenced in a study of blood T cells in healthy people across ages. Through a sample-barcoded 5' primer and a J-beta primer mix, a second PCR was run for roughly 6 to 11 cycles. One entry per CDR3 protein, called by TCRdb with MiXCR from the 5' RACE reads. The sample includes about 720,000 distinct CDR3 sequences, 22% of them seen just once. Sample: blood. The receptors derive from a man aged 65 to 79 in good health.

Only a few counts were recorded for this clonotype. This sequence joins TRBV6-5 and TRBJ2-2; D remains ambiguous. The CDR3 totals 13 residues. Germline values: CDR1 MNHEY, CDR2 SVGAGI. The V gene lost 6 bases and the J gene lost 7 bases, with 12 bases spanning the gap. The CDR3 sequence: CASRKQKFGELFF. The CDR3 nucleotides are TGTGCCAGCAGGAAACAGAAGTTCGGGGAGCTGTTTTTT.

This clonotype has only a few counts. J is TRBJ2-5 and V is TRBV11-2; no firm D call. The CDR3 loop spans 15 amino acids. The germline gives CDR1 SGHAT, CDR2 FQNNGV. The V and J ends lost 2 bases and 0 bases respectively, with 10 bases between them. The CDR3 nucleotides are TGTGCCAGCAGCTTAAGAAGGGCGAACCAAGAGACCCAGTACTTC. It yields the protein CASSLRRANQETQYF.

V usage is TRBV6-6 and J usage is TRBJ2-1, with a weak D call TRBD2 (6 bases). Germline V lookup: CDR1 MNHNY, CDR2 SVGAGI (reference sequence). V lost 8 bases to trimming and J lost 9 bases, with 17 bases between them. The CDR3 length is 13 residues. CDR3 DNA sequence: TGTGCCAGCTTTCGGACTACGGACACTGAGCAGTTCTTC. Translation gives CASFRTTDTEQFF.

The table lists this clonotype with a few counts. The chain links TRBV4-3 to TRBJ2-4; D remains unclear. V lost 4 bases and J 0 bases, leaving 13 bases between the germline ends. The CDR3 has 16 residues. Germline V gives CDR1 LGHNA, CDR2 YSLEER. This CDR3 is CASSPGPTIAKNIQYF. The CDR3 DNA reads TGCGCCAGCAGCCCCGGACCGACCATAGCCAAAAACATTCAGTACTTC.

There are many counts of this clonotype. The chain recombines TRBV14 with TRBJ1-4, with unresolved D. The CDR3 loop spans 15 amino acids. Germline-derived CDR1 and CDR2 are SGHDN and FVKESK. V was shortened by 4 bases and J by 8 bases, with 17 bases between the two germline ends. The CDR3, as DNA: TGTGCCAGCAGCCCCCTACTTAGTGGGGAAGAAAAACTGTTTTTT. This gives the protein CASSPLLSGEEKLFF. Variable domain in full (rest from reference TRBV14 and TRBJ1-4): EAGVTQFPSHSVIEKGQTVTLRCDPISGHDNLYWYRRVMGKEIKFLLHFVKESKQDESGMPNNRFLAERTGGTYSTLKVQPAELEDSGVYFCASSPLLSGEEKLFFGSGTQLSVL.

The rearrangement uses TRBV7-9 and TRBJ1-4; the D gene is possibly TRBD1 (6 bases). The CDR3 length is 15 residues. CDR1 and CDR2 from the germline V gene are SEHNR and FQNEAQ (reference sequence). V was clipped by 4 bases and J by 2 bases, with 11 bases between them. In DNA form, the CDR3 reads TGTGCCAGCAGCTCCACGGGGGCGACTAATGAAAAACTGTTTTTT. Protein: CASSSTGATNEKLFF.

The chain links TRBV12-3 or TRBV12-4 to TRBJ2-1, with a possible D match to TRBD2 (5 bases). V was cut by 3 bases and J by 6 bases, with 12 bases left in between. The CDR3 covers 14 residues. CDR3 residues: CASSFPAGFNEQFF. The CDR3 DNA follows: TGTGCCAGCAGTTTCCCCGCGGGTTTCAATGAGCAGTTCTTC.

The table lists this clonotype with a few counts. The chain employs TRBV20-1 and TRBJ2-1, with D unclear. The DNA end favors TRBJ2-7, so the J call may be wrong. From germline, CDR1 is DFQATT and CDR2 SNEGSKA (reference sequence). CDR3 size: 14 residues. CDR3 nucleotide sequence: TGCAGTGCTCCCGAAGGCGGCTGGTCCTACGAGCAGTACTTC. This sequence encodes CSAPEGGWSYEQYF.

This clonotype was detected only a few times. The J gene is TRBJ2-2, the V gene TRBV7-9, with 7 nucleotides matching TRBD1. The CDR3 runs 15 residues. Germline V gene lookup returns CDR1 SEHNR and CDR2 FQNEAQ (reference sequence). The J segment lost 3 bases and the V segment lost 2 bases, leaving 3 bases of the junction unmatched. The CDR3 spells CASSLMGQYTGELFF. For the CDR3, the DNA is TGTGCCAGCAGCTTAATGGGACAGTACACCGGGGAGCTGTTTTTT.

In this sample, this clonotype turned up many times. The chain recombines TRBV6-9 with TRBJ2-7; the D gene could be TRBD1 or TRBD2 (5 bases each). This CDR3 is built from 14 residues. The germline gives CDR1 MNHGY, CDR2 SVAAGI. The V and J ends lost 8 bases and 4 bases respectively, with 18 bases between them. The CDR3 loop reads CASRDPTRIYEQYV. DNA of the CDR3: TGTGCCAGCCGGGACCCCACGAGGATATACGAGCAGTACGTC.

This chain links TRBV6-2 or TRBV6-3 with TRBJ1-3; 7 bases align to TRBD1. CDR1 MNHEY and CDR2 SVGEGT come from the germline V gene. J gave up 4 bases and V 6 bases, and 9 bases lay outside the gene matches. The CDR3 spans 15 residues. DNA of the CDR3: TGTGCCAGCAGCACCGGGACAGTCGCAGGAAACACCATATATTTT. Translation: CASSTGTVAGNTIYF.

The chain carries TRBV2 and TRBJ2-2, with 7 bases fitting TRBD1. Germline V gene data show CDR1 as SNHLY and CDR2 as FYNNEI. The CDR3 spans 15 residues. V lost 6 bases and J lost 2; bases outside the gene matches: 6. CDR3 sequence reads: CASRRQGSNTGELFF. The CDR3 DNA reads TGTGCCAGCAGGCGACAGGGCTCTAACACCGGGGAGCTGTTTTTT.

V is TRBV10-3 and J is TRBJ1-5; TRBD1 is a possible D gene (5 bases). Germline loops: CDR1 ENHRY, CDR2 SYGVKD. The length of the CDR3 is 15 residues. V was trimmed by 5 bases and J by 0 bases, leaving 11 bases between them. The CDR3 loop reads CAISRGPFSNQPQHF. The CDR3 DNA follows: TGTGCCATCAGTAGGGGACCGTTTAGCAATCAGCCCCAGCATTTT.

This chain uses TRBV5-1 with TRBJ1-1; D gene unclear. This CDR3 comprises 15 residues. CDR1 SGHRS and CDR2 YFSETQ come from the germline V gene. Trimming left V 8 bases short and J 4 bases short, with 21 bases between. The CDR3, as DNA: TGCGCCAGTAGCCCTCTACCGGTGGAGGGCACTGAAGCTTTCTTT. As protein: CASSPLPVEGTEAFF.

This clonotype was observed many times. CDR3 loop: CSATEGGRNYGYTF. The CDR3 coding sequence is TGCAGTGCTACCGAGGGGGGACGGAACTATGGCTACACCTTC. This sequence joins TRBV20-1 and TRBJ1-2; tentative D call: TRBD1 (6 bases). The V gene's germline CDR1 is DFQATT and CDR2 SNEGSKA (reference sequence). This CDR3 is 14 amino acids long. Deletions cut 4 bases from V and 2 bases from J, with 14 bases between.

The gene calls are TRBV5-1 and TRBJ1-2, with TRBD1 matching over 9 bases. V was clipped by 4 bases and J by 7 bases; unmatched bases: 5. Germline CDR1 is SGHRS and CDR2 is YFSETQ. The CDR3 runs 13 residues. The CDR3 DNA sequence: TGCGCCAGCAGCAGGACAGGGGATTCTGGCTACACCTTC. Its protein is CASSRTGDSGYTF.

This chain connects TRBV12-3 or TRBV12-4 to TRBJ2-5; D is ambiguous. The CDR3 is made up of 14 amino acids. V lost 4 bases and J lost 2, with 11 bases in between. The CDR3 coding sequence is TGTGCCAGCAGTTCGGGCCCCGAACAAGAGACCCAGTACTTC. Translating gives CASSSGPEQETQYF.

As DNA, the CDR3 is TGTGCCAGCAGTCCACAATATAGCAATCAGCCCCAGCATTTT. It specifies CASSPQYSNQPQHF. This chain links TRBV12-3 or TRBV12-4 with TRBJ1-5; D gene ambiguous. Trimming pared 5 bases from V and 0 bases from J, leaving 8 bases between. This CDR3 is built from 14 residues.

This sequence joins TRBV12-3 or TRBV12-4 and TRBJ2-3, with no clear D. This CDR3 is 13 amino acids long. Trimming pared 1 base from V and 4 bases from J, leaving 6 bases between. As DNA, the CDR3 is TGTGCCAGCAGTTTAGACCAGCCAGATACGCAGTATTTT. Protein: CASSLDQPDTQYF.